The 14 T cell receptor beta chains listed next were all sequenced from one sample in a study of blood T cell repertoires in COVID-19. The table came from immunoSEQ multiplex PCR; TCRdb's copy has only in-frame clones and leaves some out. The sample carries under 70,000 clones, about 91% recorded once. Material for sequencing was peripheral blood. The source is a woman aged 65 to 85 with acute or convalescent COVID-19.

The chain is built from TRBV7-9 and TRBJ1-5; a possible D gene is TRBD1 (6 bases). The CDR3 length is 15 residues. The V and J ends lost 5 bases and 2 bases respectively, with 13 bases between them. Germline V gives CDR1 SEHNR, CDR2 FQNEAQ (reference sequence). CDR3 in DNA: TGTGCCAGCAGCCCAGGGGTCGCGGGCAATCAGCCCCAGCATTTT. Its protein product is CASSPGVAGNQPQHF.

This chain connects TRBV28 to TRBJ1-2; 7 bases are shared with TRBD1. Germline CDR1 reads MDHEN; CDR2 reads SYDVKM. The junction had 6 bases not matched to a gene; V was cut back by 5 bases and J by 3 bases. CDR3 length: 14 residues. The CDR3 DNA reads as TGTGCCAGCAGTGCGGGACAGCAATACTATGGCTACACCTTC. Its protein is CASSAGQQYYGYTF.

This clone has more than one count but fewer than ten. The DNA for the CDR3 is TGTGCCAGCAGCCCTTGGGGACTAGCGGACCAAGAGACCCAGTACTTC. It specifies CASSPWGLADQETQYF. V usage is TRBV9 and J usage is TRBJ2-5, with 11 bases aligning to TRBD2. The CDR3 is made up of 16 amino acids. CDR1 is SGDLS, CDR2 YYNGEE, per germline. The V segment lost 4 bases and the J segment 0 bases; nucleotides outside the gene matches: 5.

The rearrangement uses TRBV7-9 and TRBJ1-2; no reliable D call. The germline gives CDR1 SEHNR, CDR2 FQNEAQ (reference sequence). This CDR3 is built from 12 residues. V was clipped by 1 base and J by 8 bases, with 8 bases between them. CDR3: CASSLVNTGYTF. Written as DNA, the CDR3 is TGTGCCAGCAGCTTAGTAAACACCGGCTACACCTTC.

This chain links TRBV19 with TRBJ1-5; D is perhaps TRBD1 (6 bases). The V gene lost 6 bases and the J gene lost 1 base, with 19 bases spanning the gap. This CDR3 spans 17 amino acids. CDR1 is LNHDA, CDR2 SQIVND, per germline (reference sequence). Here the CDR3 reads CASSLIPGTSSNQPQHF. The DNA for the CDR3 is TGTGCCAGTAGCCTAATCCCCGGGACATCAAGCAATCAGCCCCAGCATTTT.

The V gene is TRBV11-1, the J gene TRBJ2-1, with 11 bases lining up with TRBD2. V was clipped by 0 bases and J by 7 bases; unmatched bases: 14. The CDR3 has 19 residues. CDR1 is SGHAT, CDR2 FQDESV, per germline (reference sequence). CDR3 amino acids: CASSLAVTSGVIRWNEQFF. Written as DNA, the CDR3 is TGTGCCAGCAGCTTAGCTGTGACTAGCGGGGTAATAAGGTGGAATGAGCAGTTCTTC. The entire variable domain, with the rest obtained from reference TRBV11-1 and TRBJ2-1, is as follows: EAEVAQSPRYKITEKSQAVAFWCDPISGHATLYWYRQILGQGPELLVQFQDESVVDDSQLPKDRFSAERLKGVDSTLKIQPAELGDSAMYLCASSLAVTSGVIRWNEQFFGPGTRLTVL.

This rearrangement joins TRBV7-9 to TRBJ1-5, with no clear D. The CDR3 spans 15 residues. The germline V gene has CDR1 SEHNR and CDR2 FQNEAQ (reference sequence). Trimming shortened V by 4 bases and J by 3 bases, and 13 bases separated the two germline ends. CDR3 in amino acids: CASSSTYSLNQPQHF. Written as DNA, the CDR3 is TGTGCCAGCAGCTCCACTTACAGTCTCAATCAGCCCCAGCATTTT.

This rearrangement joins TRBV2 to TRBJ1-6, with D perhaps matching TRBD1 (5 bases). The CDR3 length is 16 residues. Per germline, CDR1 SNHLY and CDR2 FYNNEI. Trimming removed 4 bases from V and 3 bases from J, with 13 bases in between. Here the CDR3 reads CASSVRQGNYNSPLHF. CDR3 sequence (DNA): TGTGCCAGCAGTGTGCGGCAGGGAAACTATAATTCACCCCTCCACTTT.

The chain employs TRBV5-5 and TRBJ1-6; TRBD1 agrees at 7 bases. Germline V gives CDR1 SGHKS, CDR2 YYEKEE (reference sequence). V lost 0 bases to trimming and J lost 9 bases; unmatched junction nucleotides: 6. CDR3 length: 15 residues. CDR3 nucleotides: TGTGCCAGCAGCTTGGAGAGCAGGGGGACTTCACCCCTCCACTTT. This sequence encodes CASSLESRGTSPLHF.

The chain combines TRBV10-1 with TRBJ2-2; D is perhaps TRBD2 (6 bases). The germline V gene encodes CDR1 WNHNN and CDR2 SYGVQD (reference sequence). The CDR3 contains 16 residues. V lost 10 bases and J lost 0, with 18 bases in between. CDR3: CATHYGEETNTGELFF. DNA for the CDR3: TGCGCCACTCACTATGGGGAGGAAACGAACACCGGGGAGCTGTTTTTT.

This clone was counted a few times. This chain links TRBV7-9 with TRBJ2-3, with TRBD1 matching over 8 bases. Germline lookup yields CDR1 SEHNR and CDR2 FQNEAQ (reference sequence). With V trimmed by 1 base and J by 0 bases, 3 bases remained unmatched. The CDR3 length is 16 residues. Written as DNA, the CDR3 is TGTGCCAGCAGCTTAGATAGGGACAGGAGCACAGATACGCAGTATTTT. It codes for CASSLDRDRSTDTQYF.

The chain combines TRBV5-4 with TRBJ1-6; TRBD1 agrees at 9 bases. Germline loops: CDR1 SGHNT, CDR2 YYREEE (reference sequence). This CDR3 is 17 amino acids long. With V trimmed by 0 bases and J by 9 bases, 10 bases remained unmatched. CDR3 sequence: CASSLEPVDRGSSPLHF. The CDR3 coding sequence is TGTGCCAGCAGCTTGGAACCAGTGGACAGGGGATCTTCACCCCTCCACTTT.

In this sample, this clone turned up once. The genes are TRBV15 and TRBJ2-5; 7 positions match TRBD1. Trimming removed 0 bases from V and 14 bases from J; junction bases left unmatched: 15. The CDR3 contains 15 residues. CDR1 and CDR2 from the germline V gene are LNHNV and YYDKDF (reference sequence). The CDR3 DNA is TGTGCCACCAGCAGAGATCTCTCGGTAGGGGGCTTCGGCTACTTC. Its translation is CATSRDLSVGGFGYF.

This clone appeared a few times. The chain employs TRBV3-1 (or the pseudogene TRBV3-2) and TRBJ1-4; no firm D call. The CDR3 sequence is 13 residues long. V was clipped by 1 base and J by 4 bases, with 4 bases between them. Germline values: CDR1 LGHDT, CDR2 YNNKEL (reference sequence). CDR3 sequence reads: CASSQVNNEKLFF. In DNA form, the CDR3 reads TGTGCCAGCAGCCAAGTAAATAATGAAAAACTGTTTTTT.